A single sample gave rise to the 8 T cell receptor beta chains below, sequenced in a study of CD8+CD57+ T cells in acquired aplastic anemia. Template material for TCR beta VDJ and CDR3 profiling consisted of genomic DNA. MiXCR was run by TCRdb on the reads, yielding one entry per CDR3 protein. The sample contains fewer than 70,000 distinct CDR3 sequences, 54% of which appear only once. Specimen: sorted CD4+, CD8+, or CD8+CD57+ T cells (not recorded which) from PBMCs. These TCRs come from a human donor in good health, serving as a control.

This clonotype counts as medium-sized. This sequence joins TRBV9 and TRBJ2-1; D not certain. V dropped 4 bases and J dropped 7 bases, with 6 bases sitting between them. Germline V gene data show CDR1 as SGDLS and CDR2 as YYNGEE. The CDR3 sequence is 11 residues long. CDR3 loop: CASSQQNEQFF. CDR3 bases: TGTGCCAGCAGCCAGCAAAATGAGCAGTTCTTC.

Sample share makes this clonotype medium-sized (0.01 to 0.1%). V and J are TRBV7-9 and TRBJ1-6; D gene unclear. Trimming pared 2 bases from V and 10 bases from J, leaving 12 bases between. The CDR3 is 14 residues long. The germline gives CDR1 SEHNR, CDR2 FQNEAQ (reference sequence). The CDR3 sequence is CASSLLWERSPLHF. CDR3 nucleotides: TGTGCCAGCAGCTTATTATGGGAACGGTCACCCCTCCACTTT.

This clonotype was picked up many times. The chain employs TRBV27 and TRBJ2-7; maybe TRBD1 (5 bases). Germline V gives CDR1 MNHEY, CDR2 SMNVEV (reference sequence). CDR3 size: 14 residues. V was shortened by 5 bases and J by 2 bases, with 13 bases between the two germline ends. The CDR3 sequence: CASSPKGRTYEQYF. In DNA, the CDR3 is TGTGCCAGCAGTCCAAAGGGGCGAACCTACGAGCAGTACTTC.

This clonotype was picked up many times. This chain links TRBV9 with TRBJ2-1, with 11 bases fitting TRBD2. This CDR3 region has 16 residues. Germline values: CDR1 SGDLS, CDR2 YYNGEE. V gave up 3 bases and J gave up 2 bases; unmatched junction bases: 4. CDR3 sequence: CASSGQLAGAYNEQFF. The CDR3 coding sequence is TGTGCCAGCAGCGGACAACTAGCGGGAGCCTACAATGAGCAGTTCTTC.

This clonotype is deemed medium-sized. This chain uses TRBV2 with TRBJ1-1; D is uncertain. V shed 8 bases and J shed 4 bases, with 14 bases lying between them. The germline CDR1 and CDR2 sequences are SNHLY and FYNNEI. CDR3 length: 13 residues. Here the CDR3 DNA reads TGTGCCAGCTTCGGGATGATGTCCACTGAAGCTTTCTTT. Amino acids: CASFGMMSTEAFF.

This clonotype was seen many times. This chain links TRBV7-9 with TRBJ1-2; D is unclear. Between the trimmed V and J ends, which lost 5 bases and 7 bases, there was a span of 14 bases. This CDR3 is 13 amino acids long. CDR1 SEHNR and CDR2 FQNEAQ come from the germline V gene (reference sequence). Here the CDR3 reads CASSPYKEGGYTF. The CDR3 DNA sequence: TGTGCCAGCAGCCCTTACAAGGAAGGTGGCTACACCTTC.

This clonotype was observed many times. This chain links TRBV7-9 with TRBJ2-1; 14 bases map to TRBD2. Trimming at V came to 5 bases and at J to 5 bases, leaving 2 bases not matched to a gene. Germline lookup yields CDR1 SEHNR and CDR2 FQNEAQ (reference sequence). The CDR3 contains 15 residues. Here the CDR3 reads CASSQGLAGDNEQFF. The DNA for the CDR3 is TGTGCCAGCAGCCAGGGACTAGCGGGAGACAATGAGCAGTTCTTC.

The V and J genes are TRBV24-1 and TRBJ2-5; D gene ambiguous. Germline CDR1 is KGHDR and CDR2 is SFDVKD. Trimming pared 2 bases from V and 0 bases from J, leaving 9 bases between. This CDR3 is built from 15 residues. CDR3 residues: CATSDSNRDQETQYF. CDR3 coding DNA: TGTGCCACCAGTGATTCGAACCGGGACCAAGAGACCCAGTACTTC.